What follows is one TCR beta chain and its context. Its antigen is still unknown. The data belong to a study of STAT3 mutations in large granular lymphocyte leukemia. Points from the study as a whole: Every T-LGLL patient had at least one immunodominant TCRbeta clonotype. Clonal expansion was inferred from other time points because no sample existed at each clone's first appearance. TCR clonotype switching after therapy occurred in about 35% of the 18 patients.

TCRdb's copy holds only in-frame clones and misses some; the assay was immunoSEQ multiplex PCR. Of roughly 30,000 clones listed, 60% to 85% are singletons. V dropped 5 bases and J dropped 0; count of bases not matched to a gene: 6. The CDR3 loop spans 18 amino acids. CDR1 is SEHNR and CDR2 is FQNEAQ in the germline V gene (reference sequence). The chain joins TRBV7-9 to TRBJ2-3; 15 positions agree with TRBD2. Source material: peripheral blood mononuclear cells. This receptor was taken from a woman between 45 and 60 years old with T-cell large granular lymphocyte leukemia. Some clones in this sample may be carry-over from other donors' samples. CDR3 DNA: TGTGCCAGCAGCCCAGGGACTAGCGGGAGGCCTAGCACAGATACGCAGTATTTT. Protein sequence: CASSPGTSGRPSTDTQYF. Full variable domain (remainder filled in from reference TRBV7-9 and TRBJ2-3): DTGVSQNPRHKITKRGQNVTFRCDPISEHNRLYWYRQTLGQGPEFLTYFQNEAQLEKSRLLSDRFSAERPKGSFSTLEIQRTEQGDSAMYLCASSPGTSGRPSTDTQYFGPGTRLTVL.